This T cell receptor (beta chain) was identified during a study of regulatory T cells in long-lasting Graves disease. As for time point: newly diagnosed GD, antithyroid drugs for less than 3 months. The TCR library was made from RNA that had been extracted from PBMCs in TRIzol. CDR3 regions were amplified by Arm-PCR using iRepertoire HTBI primers to build TCR beta libraries. One entry per CDR3 protein, called by TCRdb with MiXCR from the multiplex PCR reads. The repertoire has some 450,000 distinct CDR3 sequences, over 15% of them found once; the top ten carry about 10%. V was clipped by 3 bases and J by 6 bases, with 6 bases between them. The CDR3 runs to 11 residues. This clonotype was counted many times. This same sample was also taken into another study, of T cells in Graves' hyperthyroidism and ophthalmopathy. That study reports: Recently diagnosed hyperthyroidism of less than 2 months' duration affected patients aged 18 to 65. Every diagnosis used clinical symptoms, serum thyroxine and TRAb, thyroid ultrasound and orbital computed tomography. During a first-round RT-PCR of the TCR CDR3, the HTBI primer set was used. Ophthalmopathy got predicted by the model a median about 6.7 months before its onset.

Sequences were derived from peripheral blood mononuclear cells (PBMCs), sampled at new diagnosis, from a patient treated with antithyroid drugs. The rearrangement uses TRBV12-3 or TRBV12-4 and TRBJ2-7; perhaps D is TRBD1 or TRBD2 (5 bases each). The origin of this receptor is a woman in her 30s with Graves disease. DNA for the CDR3: TGTGCCAGCAGTTTGGGACGCGAGCAGTACTTC. Protein sequence: CASSLGREQYF.